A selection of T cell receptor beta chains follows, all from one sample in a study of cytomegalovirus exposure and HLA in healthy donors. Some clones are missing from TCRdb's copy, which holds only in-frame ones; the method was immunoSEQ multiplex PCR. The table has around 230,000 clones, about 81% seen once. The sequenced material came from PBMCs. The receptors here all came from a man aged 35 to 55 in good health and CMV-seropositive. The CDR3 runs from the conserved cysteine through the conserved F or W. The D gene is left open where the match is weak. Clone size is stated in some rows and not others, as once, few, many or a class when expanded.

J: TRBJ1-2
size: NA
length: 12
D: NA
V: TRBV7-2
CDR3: CASSLTGYGYTF
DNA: TGTGCCAGCAGCTTGACAGGCTATGGCTACACCTTC

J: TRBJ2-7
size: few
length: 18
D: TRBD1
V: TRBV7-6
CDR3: CASSLRTGGGQFAYEQYF
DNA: TGTGCCAGCAGCTTACGGACAGGCGGCGGCCAATTCGCCTACGAGCAGTACTTC

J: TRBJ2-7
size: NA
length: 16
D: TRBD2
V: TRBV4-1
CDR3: CASSPTSGRRTYEQYF
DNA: TGCGCCAGCAGCCCGACTAGCGGGAGAAGAACCTACGAGCAGTACTTC

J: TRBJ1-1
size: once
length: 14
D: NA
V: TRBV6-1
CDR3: CASDRQAANTEAFF
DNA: TGTGCCAGCGATAGACAGGCCGCGAACACTGAAGCTTTCTTT

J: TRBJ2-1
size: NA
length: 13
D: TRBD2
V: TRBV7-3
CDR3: CASSDLTSIEQFF
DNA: TGTGCCAGCAGCGACCTGACTAGCATTGAGCAGTTCTTC

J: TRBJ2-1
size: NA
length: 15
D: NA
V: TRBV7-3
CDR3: CASSLIAGSYNEQFF
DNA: TGTGCCAGCAGCTTAATTGCGGGAAGCTACAATGAGCAGTTCTTC

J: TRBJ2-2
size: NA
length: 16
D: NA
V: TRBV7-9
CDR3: CASSSPPGVDTGELFF
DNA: TGTGCCAGCAGCTCCCCTCCGGGGGTCGACACCGGGGAGCTGTTTTTT

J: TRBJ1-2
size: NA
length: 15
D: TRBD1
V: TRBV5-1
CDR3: CASSLNRQGASGYTF
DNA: TGCGCCAGCAGTCTAAATAGACAGGGGGCATCTGGCTACACCTTC

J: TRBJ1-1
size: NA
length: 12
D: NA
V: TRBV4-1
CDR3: CASSQDLRVAFF
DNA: TGCGCCAGCAGCCAAGATCTCAGGGTAGCTTTCTTT

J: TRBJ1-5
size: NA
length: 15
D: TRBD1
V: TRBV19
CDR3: CASSSGGNSNQPQHF
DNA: TGTGCCAGTAGTTCAGGGGGAAACAGCAATCAGCCCCAGCATTTT

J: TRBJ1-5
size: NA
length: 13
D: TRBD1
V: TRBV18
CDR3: CASSSDRDQPQHF
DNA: TGTGCCAGCTCATCCGACAGGGATCAGCCCCAGCATTTT

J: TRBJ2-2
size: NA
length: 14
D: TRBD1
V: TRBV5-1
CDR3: CATQGIQGSGELFF
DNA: TGCGCCACCCAGGGGATACAGGGGTCCGGGGAGCTGTTTTTT

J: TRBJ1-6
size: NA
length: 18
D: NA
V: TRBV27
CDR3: CASRVQLSGSSYNSPLHF
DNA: TGTGCCAGCAGGGTACAGTTGTCCGGGAGCTCCTATAATTCACCCCTCCACTTT

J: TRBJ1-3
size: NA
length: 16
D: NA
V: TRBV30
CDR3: CAWSVQGRISGNTIYF
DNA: TGTGCCTGGAGTGTACAGGGCAGGATCTCTGGAAACACCATATATTTT

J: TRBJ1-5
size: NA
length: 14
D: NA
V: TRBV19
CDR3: CASSIMGDPKPQHF
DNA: TGTGCCAGTAGTATTATGGGCGATCCGAAGCCCCAGCATTTT

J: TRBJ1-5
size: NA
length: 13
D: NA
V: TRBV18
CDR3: CASSLLELQPQHF
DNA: TGTGCCAGCTCATTATTAGAACTTCAGCCCCAGCATTTT

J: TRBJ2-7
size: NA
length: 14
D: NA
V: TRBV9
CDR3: CASSVSDSPYEQYF
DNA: TGTGCCAGCAGCGTATCAGACAGCCCCTACGAGCAGTACTTC

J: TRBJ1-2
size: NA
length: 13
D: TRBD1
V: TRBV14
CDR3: CASSPRQGDGYTF
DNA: TGTGCCAGCAGCCCGAGACAGGGTGATGGCTACACCTTC

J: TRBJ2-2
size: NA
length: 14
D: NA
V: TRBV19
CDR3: CASRKQGSSGELFF
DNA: TGTGCCAGTAGGAAACAGGGTTCGTCCGGGGAGCTGTTTTTT

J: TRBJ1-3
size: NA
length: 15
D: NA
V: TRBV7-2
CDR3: CASSRAGSSGNTIYF
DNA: TGTGCCAGCAGCCGTGCGGGGAGCTCTGGAAACACCATATATTTT

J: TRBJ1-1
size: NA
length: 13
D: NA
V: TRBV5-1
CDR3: CASSLDSLTEAFF
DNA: TGCGCCAGCAGCCTGGACAGTTTAACTGAAGCTTTCTTT

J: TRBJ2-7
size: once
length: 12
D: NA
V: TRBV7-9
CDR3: CASSLEQGKQYF
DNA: TGTGCCAGCAGCTTAGAGCAGGGCAAGCAGTACTTC

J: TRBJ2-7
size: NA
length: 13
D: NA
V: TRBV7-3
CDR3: CASSSGQNYEQYF
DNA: TGTGCCAGCAGCTCTGGACAGAACTACGAGCAGTACTTC

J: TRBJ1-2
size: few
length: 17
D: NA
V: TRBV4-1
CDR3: CASSLGWESRARAGYTF
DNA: TGCGCCAGCAGCCTTGGTTGGGAATCTAGAGCGCGGGCTGGCTACACCTTC

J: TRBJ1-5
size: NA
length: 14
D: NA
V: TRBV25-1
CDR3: CASSGGSGNQPQHF
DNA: TGTGCCAGCAGTGGGGGCTCCGGCAATCAGCCCCAGCATTTT

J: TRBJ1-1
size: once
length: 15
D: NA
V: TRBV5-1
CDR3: CASSLQGYGATEAFF
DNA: TGCGCCAGCAGCTTGCAGGGGTATGGGGCCACTGAAGCTTTCTTT

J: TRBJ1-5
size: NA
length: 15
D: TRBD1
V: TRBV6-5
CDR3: CASSPDRGSNQPQHF
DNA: TGTGCCAGCAGTCCGGACAGGGGTAGCAATCAGCCCCAGCATTTT

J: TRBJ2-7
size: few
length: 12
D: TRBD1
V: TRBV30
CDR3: CAWDRESYEQYF
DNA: TGTGCCTGGGACAGGGAGTCCTACGAGCAGTACTTC

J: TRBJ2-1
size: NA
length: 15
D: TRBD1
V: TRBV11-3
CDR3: CASSSGTGSYNEQFF
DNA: TGTGCCAGCAGCTCCGGGACAGGCTCCTACAATGAGCAGTTCTTC

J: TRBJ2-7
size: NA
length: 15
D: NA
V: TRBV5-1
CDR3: CASSLGGSTNYEQYF
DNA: TGCGCCAGCAGCTTGGGGGGCTCTACAAACTACGAGCAGTACTTC

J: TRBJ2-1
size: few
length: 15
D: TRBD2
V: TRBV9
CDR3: CASSVPLAGVNEQFF
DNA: TGTGCCAGCAGCGTACCCCTAGCGGGAGTTAATGAGCAGTTCTTC

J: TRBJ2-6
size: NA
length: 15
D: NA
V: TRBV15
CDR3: CATSKGESGANVLTF
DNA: TGTGCCACCAGCAAAGGGGAATCCGGGGCCAACGTCCTGACTTTC

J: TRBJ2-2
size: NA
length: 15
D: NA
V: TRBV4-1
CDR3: CASSQHGRGTGELFF
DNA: TGCGCCAGCAGCCAACACGGCAGGGGCACCGGGGAGCTGTTTTTT

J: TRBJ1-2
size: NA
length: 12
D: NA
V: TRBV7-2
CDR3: CASSPLNYGYTF
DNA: TGTGCCAGCTCCCCCCTGAACTATGGCTACACCTTC

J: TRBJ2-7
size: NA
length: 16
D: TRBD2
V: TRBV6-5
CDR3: CASSSALAGGPYEQYF
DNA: TGTGCCAGCAGTTCCGCCTTAGCGGGAGGGCCATACGAGCAGTACTTC

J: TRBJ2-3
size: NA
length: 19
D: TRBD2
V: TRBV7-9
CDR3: CASSIGKVAGSLATDTQYF
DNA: TGTGCCAGCAGTATCGGAAAAGTAGCGGGTTCCCTTGCCACAGATACGCAGTATTTT

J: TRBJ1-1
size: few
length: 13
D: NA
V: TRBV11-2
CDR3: CASSLWGGTEAFF
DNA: TGTGCCAGCAGCTTGTGGGGGGGCACTGAAGCTTTCTTT

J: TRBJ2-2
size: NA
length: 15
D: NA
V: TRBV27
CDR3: CASSPDGTNTGELFF
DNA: TGTGCCAGCAGTCCGGACGGGACGAACACCGGGGAGCTGTTTTTT

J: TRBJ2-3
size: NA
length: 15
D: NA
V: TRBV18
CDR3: CASSPPGTSTDTQYF
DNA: TGTGCCAGCTCACCACCCGGGACTAGCACAGATACGCAGTATTTT

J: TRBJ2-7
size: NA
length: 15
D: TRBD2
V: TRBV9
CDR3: CASSVTSGSFSEQYF
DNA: TGTGCCAGCAGCGTGACTAGCGGGAGTTTTAGCGAGCAGTACTTC

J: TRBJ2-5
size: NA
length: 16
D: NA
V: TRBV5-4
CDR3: CASRDRSRDYQETQYF
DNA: TGTGCAAGCCGCGACCGGTCCCGGGACTACCAAGAGACCCAGTACTTC

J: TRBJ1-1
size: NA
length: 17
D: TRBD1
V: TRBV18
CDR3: CASSPLGQGRVNTEAFF
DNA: TGTGCCAGCTCACCACTGGGACAGGGAAGGGTGAACACTGAAGCTTTCTTT

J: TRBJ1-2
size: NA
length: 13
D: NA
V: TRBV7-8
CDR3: CASSSAGDYGYTF
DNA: TGTGCCAGCAGCTCCGCGGGGGACTATGGCTACACCTTC

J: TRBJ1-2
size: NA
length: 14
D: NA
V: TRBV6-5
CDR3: CASSLARGNYGYTF
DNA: TGTGCCAGCAGTTTGGCGAGGGGGAACTATGGCTACACCTTC

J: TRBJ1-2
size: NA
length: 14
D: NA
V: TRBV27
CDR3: CASSFRGQSYGYTF
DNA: TGTGCCAGCAGTTTTAGGGGTCAGAGCTATGGCTACACCTTC

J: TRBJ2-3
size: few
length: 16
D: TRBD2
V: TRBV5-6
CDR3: CASSLASSGSTDTQYF
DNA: TGTGCCAGCAGCTTGGCGTCTAGCGGAAGCACAGATACGCAGTATTTT

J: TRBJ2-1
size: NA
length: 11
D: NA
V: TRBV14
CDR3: CASRSRVEQFF
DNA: TGTGCCAGCAGGTCCCGGGTTGAGCAGTTCTTC

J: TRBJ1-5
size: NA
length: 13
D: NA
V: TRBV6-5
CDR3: CASSGTRLEPQHF
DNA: TGTGCCAGCAGCGGTACTAGGCTGGAGCCCCAGCATTTT

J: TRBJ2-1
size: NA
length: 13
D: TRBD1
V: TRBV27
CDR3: CASSPTGGNEQFF
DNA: TGTGCCAGCAGTCCCACAGGGGGCAATGAGCAGTTCTTC

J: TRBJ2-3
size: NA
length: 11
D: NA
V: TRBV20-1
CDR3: CSAAEGYTQYF
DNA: TGCAGTGCTGCGGAGGGTTATACGCAGTATTTT

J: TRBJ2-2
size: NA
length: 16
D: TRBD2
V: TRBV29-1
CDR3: CSVEGVSSGSIGELFF
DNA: TGCAGCGTTGAAGGAGTGTCTAGCGGGAGTATCGGGGAGCTGTTTTTT

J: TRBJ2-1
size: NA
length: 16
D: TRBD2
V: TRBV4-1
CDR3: CASSLHPSGRPNEQFF
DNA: TGCGCCAGCAGCCTTCACCCTAGCGGGAGACCGAATGAGCAGTTCTTC

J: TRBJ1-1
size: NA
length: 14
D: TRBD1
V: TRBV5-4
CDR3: CASSLTGGLPVVSF
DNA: TGTGCCAGCAGCTTGACAGGGGGCCTGCCTGTGGTTTCGTTT

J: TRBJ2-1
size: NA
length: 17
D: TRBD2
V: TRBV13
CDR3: CASSLELAGDRYNEQFF
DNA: TGTGCCAGCAGCTTAGAGCTAGCGGGAGACCGCTACAATGAGCAGTTCTTC

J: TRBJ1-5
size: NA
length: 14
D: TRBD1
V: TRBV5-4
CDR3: CASRPGGDNQPQHF
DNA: TGTGCCAGCAGGCCAGGGGGAGACAATCAGCCCCAGCATTTT

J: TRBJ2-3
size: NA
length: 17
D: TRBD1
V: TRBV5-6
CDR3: CASSQTSTGGEWDTQYF
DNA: TGTGCCAGCAGCCAAACATCGACAGGGGGCGAATGGGATACGCAGTATTTT

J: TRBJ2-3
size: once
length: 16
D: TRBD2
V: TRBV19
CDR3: CASSIRSGGGADTQYF
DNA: TGTGCCAGTAGTATTCGGTCGGGGGGTGGTGCAGATACGCAGTATTTT

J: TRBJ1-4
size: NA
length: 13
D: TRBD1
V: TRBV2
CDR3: CASSQGGDEKLFF
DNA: TGTGCCAGCAGTCAGGGGGGTGATGAAAAACTGTTTTTT

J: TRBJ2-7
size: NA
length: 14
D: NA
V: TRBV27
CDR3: CASSLKGHSYEQYF
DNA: TGTGCCAGCAGTTTGAAAGGACACTCCTACGAGCAGTACTTC